The 3 T cell receptor beta chains below were found in one sample sequenced in a study of cytomegalovirus exposure and HLA in healthy donors. With 60 Vbeta and 13 Jbeta primers, the PCR was carried out. This table comes from immunoSEQ multiplex PCR, and its TCRdb copy is limited to in-frame clones, with some not included. The sample contains 150,000 to 200,000 clones, about 80% of which appear only once. The sequencing sample was made of PBMCs. Receptor source: a woman younger than 45 in good health and CMV-seropositive.

The chain combines TRBV21-1 with TRBJ2-7; the table names TRBD1, a call not compared with the DNA. TRBV21-1 is labeled a pseudogene. The CDR3 totals 16 residues. The CDR3 region has the DNA TGTGCCAGCAGCAAAGGGAGCAGGGGCTATTACTACGAGCAGTACTTC. Translating it yields CASSKGSRGYYYEQYF.

The chain links TRBV7-3 to TRBJ1-2; D unclear. Deletions cut 5 bases from V and 2 bases from J, with 15 bases between. The CDR3 length is 15 residues. CDR1 is SGHTA, CDR2 FQGTGA, per germline. The CDR3: CASSPGIGLNYGYTF. CDR3 DNA: TGTGCCAGCAGCCCGGGGATAGGGCTCAACTATGGCTACACCTTC.

J is TRBJ2-2 and V is TRBV4-3, with D maybe TRBD2 (5 bases). Trimming removed 4 bases at V and 7 bases at J, with 10 bases between. There are 13 residues in the CDR3. Per the germline V gene, CDR1 is LGHNA and CDR2 is YSLEER. CDR3 in amino acids: CASSPLRDGELFF. For the CDR3, the DNA is TGCGCCAGCAGCCCCCTGAGGGACGGGGAGCTGTTTTTT.